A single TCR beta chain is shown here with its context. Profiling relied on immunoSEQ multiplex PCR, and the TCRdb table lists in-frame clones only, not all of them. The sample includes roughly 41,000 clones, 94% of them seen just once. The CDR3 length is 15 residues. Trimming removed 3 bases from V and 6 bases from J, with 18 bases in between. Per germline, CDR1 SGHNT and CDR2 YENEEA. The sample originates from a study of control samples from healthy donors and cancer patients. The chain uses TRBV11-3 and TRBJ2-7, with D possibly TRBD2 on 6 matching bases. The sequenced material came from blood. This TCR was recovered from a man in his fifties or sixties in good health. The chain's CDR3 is CASSFLAIGNAEQYF. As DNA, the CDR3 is TGTGCCAGCAGCTTTCTAGCGATCGGGAATGCCGAGCAGTACTTC.